One sample yielded the 25 T cell receptor beta chains listed below, sequenced in a study of blood T cell repertoires in COVID-19. Assay: immunoSEQ multiplex PCR; the TCRdb copy retains only in-frame clones and omits some. The data show 100,000 to 150,000 clones, with more than 75% seen just once and more than 2% held by the top ten. The sequencing input was peripheral blood. These receptors all come from a man aged 65-85 years with active COVID-19.

The chain couples TRBV7-9 to TRBJ2-2; 9 nucleotides match TRBD1. Germline loops: CDR1 SEHNR, CDR2 FQNEAQ (reference sequence). V lost 5 bases and J lost 0; bases outside the gene matches: 4. The CDR3 runs 16 residues. CDR3 residues: CASSGTGISNTGELFF. As DNA, the CDR3 is TGTGCCAGCAGCGGGACAGGGATATCGAACACCGGGGAGCTGTTTTTT.

This clone showed up just a few times. V is TRBV12-3 or TRBV12-4 and J is TRBJ2-7, with D tentatively TRBD2 (5 bases). This CDR3 comprises 13 residues. V dropped 3 bases and J dropped 0 bases, with 6 bases sitting between them. The CDR3 here is CASSLGSSYEQYF. The CDR3 coding sequence is TGTGCCAGCAGTTTGGGGAGCTCCTACGAGCAGTACTTC.

The chain recombines TRBV5-1 with TRBJ2-7, with D hard to call. V was pared by 0 bases and J by 1 base, with 5 bases between. Germline V CDR1 and CDR2: SGHRS, YFSETQ. The CDR3 is made up of 13 amino acids. CDR3 amino acids: CASSLALSYEQYF. The CDR3 region has the DNA TGCGCCAGCAGCTTGGCCCTTTCCTACGAGCAGTACTTC.

This chain connects TRBV19 to TRBJ2-7, with TRBD2 matching 9 bases. CDR3 length: 14 residues. Germline V CDR1 and CDR2: LNHDA, SQIVND (reference sequence). The V segment lost 3 bases and the J segment 2 bases; nucleotides outside the gene matches: 2. The CDR3 here is CASSISGSAYEQYF. For the CDR3, the DNA is TGTGCCAGTAGTATTAGCGGGAGCGCCTACGAGCAGTACTTC.

V is TRBV7-9 and J is TRBJ1-4; a possible D gene is TRBD1 (6 bases). Between the trimmed V and J ends, which lost 3 bases and 0 bases, there was a span of 8 bases. CDR1 SEHNR and CDR2 FQNEAQ come from the germline V gene (reference sequence). CDR3 size: 15 residues. In DNA, the CDR3 is TGTGCCAGCAGCTTTACAGGGTCAACTAATGAAAAACTGTTTTTT. This sequence encodes CASSFTGSTNEKLFF.

The chain uses TRBV19 and TRBJ1-5; D unclear. CDR1 is LNHDA, CDR2 SQIVND, per germline (reference sequence). Trimming stripped 3 bases from V and 4 bases from J, with 13 bases between. The CDR3 is 15 residues long. Here the CDR3 reads CASSIQQSKNQPQHF. The CDR3 coding sequence is TGTGCCAGTAGTATTCAACAGAGCAAAAATCAGCCCCAGCATTTT.

This chain links TRBV6-6 with TRBJ2-5; 12 bases match TRBD2. The CDR3 totals 15 residues. Looked up from germline, CDR1 is MNHNY and CDR2 is SVGAGI (reference sequence). The trim removed 7 bases at V and 7 bases at J, leaving 10 bases unmatched. The CDR3 nucleotides are TGTGCCAGCATCCGTCAGACTAGCGGGAGTGGGACCCAGTACTTC. Protein product: CASIRQTSGSGTQYF.

The gene calls are TRBV5-1 and TRBJ2-2; 7 bases are shared with TRBD2. V lost 0 bases, J lost 9 bases, and 8 bases stayed unmatched. Germline V gene data show CDR1 as SGHRS and CDR2 as YFSETQ. The length of the CDR3 is 15 residues. The CDR3 DNA sequence: TGCGCCAGCAGCTTGGTCTGGGAGGGCCCCCGGGAGCTGTTTTTT. It translates to CASSLVWEGPRELFF.

CDR3: CASSLGQGQETQYF. CDR3 coding DNA: TGTGCCAGCAGCTTGGGACAGGGGCAAGAGACCCAGTACTTC. The chain joins TRBV7-9 to TRBJ2-5; 10 nucleotides line up with TRBD1. Germline V gene lookup returns CDR1 SEHNR and CDR2 FQNEAQ (reference sequence). The V gene end was trimmed by 3 bases and the J gene end by 2 bases; junction bases not matched to a gene: 0. The CDR3 has 14 residues.

Here the CDR3 DNA reads TGTGCCAGCAGCCAACAGGGGTTACGAAACACCATATATTTT. Its translation is CASSQQGLRNTIYF. J is TRBJ1-3 and V is TRBV3-1 (or the pseudogene TRBV3-2); tentatively, D is TRBD1 (6 bases). The CDR3 runs to 14 residues. Germline loops: CDR1 LGHDT, CDR2 YNNKEL (reference sequence). V lost 2 bases and J 5 bases, leaving 10 bases between the germline ends.

This chain links TRBV4-1 with TRBJ2-1, with D maybe TRBD2 (6 bases). V was cut by 1 base and J by 4 bases, with 14 bases left in between. This CDR3 is 16 amino acids long. Per germline, CDR1 MGHRA and CDR2 YSYEKL. CDR3 coding DNA: TGCGCCAGCAGCCAAGGGGCGGGAATGTTATACAATGAGCAGTTCTTC. It yields the protein CASSQGAGMLYNEQFF.

V usage is TRBV14 and J usage is TRBJ1-1, with D perhaps TRBD1 (5 bases). This CDR3 contains 13 residues. Trimming cost V 0 bases and J 9 bases, with 11 bases left between them. The germline CDR1 and CDR2 sequences are SGHDN and FVKESK. Here the CDR3 reads CASSQETGEQAFF. Written as DNA, the CDR3 is TGTGCCAGCAGCCAAGAAACGGGGGAGCAAGCTTTCTTT.

The CDR3 loop is CASSPDRLNTEAFF. CDR3 coding DNA: TGTGCCAGCTCTCCCGACAGGCTGAACACTGAAGCTTTCTTT. The chain uses TRBV18 and TRBJ1-1; a weak D match, TRBD1 (6 bases). Germline assignment: CDR1 KGHSH and CDR2 LQKENI. Trimming took 6 bases from V and 0 from J, leaving 11 bases between them. The CDR3 is 14 residues long.

V usage is TRBV5-1 and J usage is TRBJ2-3; 14 positions match TRBD2. Germline CDR1 is SGHRS and CDR2 is YFSETQ. The CDR3 length is 15 residues. J was trimmed by 6 bases and V by 4 bases; bases with no gene match: 4. The chain's CDR3 is CASSLGTSGSDTQYF. In DNA, the CDR3 is TGCGCCAGCAGCCTAGGGACTAGCGGGAGCGATACGCAGTATTTT.

The V and J genes are TRBV6-5 and TRBJ1-5; D call uncertain. The CDR3 totals 14 residues. Trimming pared 11 bases from V and 2 bases from J, leaving 16 bases between. Germline V gene sequence: CDR1 MNHEY, CDR2 SVGAGI. The chain's CDR3 is CAAPPGDGNQPQHF. The CDR3 DNA sequence: TGTGCCGCTCCCCCAGGTGATGGCAATCAGCCCCAGCATTTT.

The chain has TRBV3-1 (or the pseudogene TRBV3-2) and TRBJ1-4; TRBD1 matches at 7 bases. This CDR3 region has 12 residues. The germline gives CDR1 LGHDT, CDR2 YNNKEL (reference sequence). After removal of 4 bases from V and 11 bases from J, the junction contained 4 bases not matched to a gene. This CDR3 is CASSLQTGKLFF. In nucleotides, the CDR3 is TGTGCCAGCAGCCTCCAGACAGGGAAACTGTTTTTT.

The V call is TRBV6-5, the J call TRBJ2-1; D not resolved. CDR1 and CDR2 (germline): MNHEY, SVGAGI. V shed 3 bases and J shed 8 bases, with 5 bases lying between them. There are 11 residues in the CDR3. The CDR3 here is CASSYQDEQFF. The CDR3 DNA sequence: TGTGCCAGCAGTTATCAGGATGAGCAGTTCTTC.

The V gene is TRBV6-5, the J gene TRBJ2-3, with 10 positions matching TRBD1. The CDR3 has 15 amino acids. CDR1 is MNHEY, CDR2 SVGAGI, per germline. Unmatched junction bases numbered 5, after V lost 5 bases and J lost 3 bases. The CDR3 DNA follows: TGTGCCAGCAGTCGCCGGGACAGGGGAACAGATACGCAGTATTTT. The encoded protein is CASSRRDRGTDTQYF.

In its sample, this clone was seen once. V and J are TRBV23-1 and TRBJ2-7; possible D gene TRBD2, 5 bases. TRBV23-1 falls under the ORF class, with uncertain function. The CDR3 spans 14 residues. The V and J ends lost 4 bases and 7 bases respectively, with 17 bases between them. The CDR3, as DNA: TGCGCCAGCAGTCGGAGGACCTCGTCGAAGGAGCAGTACTTC. Amino acid sequence: CASSRRTSSKEQYF.

The chain is built from TRBV7-9 and TRBJ2-5, with 10 bases that match TRBD2. The germline CDR1 and CDR2 sequences are SEHNR and FQNEAQ (reference sequence). Unmatched junction bases numbered 14, after V lost 2 bases and J lost 2 bases. This CDR3 is built from 19 residues. The CDR3 DNA sequence: TGTGCCAGCAGCTTAAGTCTGGTAGCGGGAGGAACCAAGCAAGAGACCCAGTACTTC. Protein product: CASSLSLVAGGTKQETQYF.

This clone is a singleton in its sample. This chain joins TRBV10-3 and TRBJ2-7; 12 nucleotides line up with TRBD1. V shed 6 bases and J 5 bases; nucleotides not matched to a gene: 5. The germline CDR1 and CDR2 sequences are ENHRY and SYGVKD. This CDR3 spans 14 amino acids. As DNA, the CDR3 is TGTGCCATCAGCCTGGGACAGGGGGCAGACGAGCAGTACTTC. Its protein is CAISLGQGADEQYF.

The chain joins TRBV4-1 to TRBJ2-2, with D possibly TRBD1 on 5 matching bases. Deletions cut 0 bases from V and 7 bases from J, with 12 bases between. CDR1 is MGHRA, CDR2 YSYEKL, per germline. The CDR3 sequence is 15 residues long. The CDR3 nucleotides read TGCGCCAGCAGCCAAGATAAGGGGCTCGGCGGGGAGCTGTTTTTT. It yields the protein CASSQDKGLGGELFF.

The chain uses TRBV2 and TRBJ2-1, with TRBD2 identical over 12 bases. V lost 7 bases and J lost 7; bases outside the gene matches: 8. The CDR3 sequence is 15 residues long. Looked up from germline, CDR1 is SNHLY and CDR2 is FYNNEI. The CDR3 here is CASTPLAGGSNEQFF. The CDR3 DNA is TGTGCCAGCACTCCTCTAGCGGGAGGGTCTAATGAGCAGTTCTTC.

The chain employs TRBV6-2 or TRBV6-3 and TRBJ2-1, with TRBD2 matching 10 bases. After removal of 3 bases from V and 10 bases from J, the junction contained 12 bases not matched to a gene. The CDR3 runs 16 residues. Germline CDR1 is MNHEY and CDR2 is SVGEGT. The CDR3 DNA reads TGTGCCAGCAGTTATGGGGTTCTAGCGGGAGCAGCCGAGCAGTTCTTC. It specifies CASSYGVLAGAAEQFF.

The chain is built from TRBV7-9 and TRBJ2-7; 9 positions match TRBD1. Trimming removed 5 bases from V and 0 bases from J; junction bases left unmatched: 5. Looked up from germline, CDR1 is SEHNR and CDR2 is FQNEAQ (reference sequence). The CDR3 consists of 15 residues. In nucleotides, the CDR3 is TGTGCCAGCAGCATGAGACAGGGGGACTCCTACGAGCAGTACTTC. Its protein product is CASSMRQGDSYEQYF.